The source of this T cell receptor beta chain is a study of cytomegalovirus exposure and HLA in healthy donors (dated by TCRdb to 2016 to 2017). Background on the whole study: According to an earlier analysis of several hundred of the donors, 200 million or so T cells yielded some 110 million unique TCR beta sequences and 276 Gb of sequence data. Approximately 310 gigabases of sequencing data and approximately 80 million unique TCR sequences were included in an early release covering 500 to 750 HLA-typed donors. Of the approximately 400 genotyped donors, 65% to 90% fell in the genetic ancestry cluster associated with self-reported Caucasian donors. The aim of the study was to test whether cataloging public T cell receptors could identify signatures of past pathogen exposure. Using immunosequencing, the study profiled T cell repertoires from about 610 subjects and related those repertoires to cytomegalovirus serostatus. A separate validation cohort of roughly 130 different subjects was used in addition to the 666-subject first cohort. To predict cytomegalovirus infection status, the study brought together high-throughput TCR immunosequencing, statistical association of individual TCRs with disease status, and machine learning. A later analysis re-analyzed previously published TCR beta repertoires from roughly 690 donors and added high-resolution HLA genotyping to study TCR occurrence patterns. Rather than drawing on any new phenotypic data, the later analysis identified candidate immune exposures from TCR beta sequences and the way those sequences occurred across donors. An earlier analysis of some 600 of the donors applied high-throughput TCR beta sequencing to assess whether each TCR beta V gene segment acted as functional or pseudogenic. Donor age, sex, ethnicity and CMV serostatus were collected together with the repertoire data. In a later genetic analysis, genome-wide SNP genotypes for about three fifths of the roughly 670 donors were used, and that subset was treated as a discovery cohort. Every discovery cohort repertoire had been produced on one sequencing platform. HLA typing included class I and class II loci at four-digit resolution. The number of donors typed differed by locus, with roughly 629-640 for A, B, C, DRB1 and DQB1, 522 for DQA1, approximately 580 for DPA1, and around 450 for DPB1. Because of strong linkage in the cohort, roughly five DR-DQ haplotypes were treated as single units for association and clustering. Among under 450 genotyped donors of the cohort, an average of approximately 230,000 unique TCR beta nucleotide sequences were sequenced per donor, roughly 20% of them non-productive. Paper-wide results and their limitations: In a later genetic analysis, fewer N-insertions in productive TCRs were reported among donors in an Asian-associated ancestry cluster than the roughly 640-donor mean. Compared with equally common non-associated chains, HLA-associated TCR beta chains in a later analysis were more clonally expanded and had lower generation probabilities. A total of fewer than 200 TCR beta chains were listed by the study as associated with cytomegalovirus. A few of the identified cytomegalovirus-associated TCR beta chains were confirmed in vitro to be specific for cytomegalovirus antigens. The earlier analysis of almost 600 of the donors excluded around 17 rarely observed V segments, including chromosome 9 orphons, because counts were too low. It was suggested by the authors that the approach could potentially be generalized to other disease states and immunological phenotypes. An earlier analysis of approximately 600 of the donors showed that most TCR beta V segments appeared in productive rearrangements either about 87% or about 30% of the time, which broadly matched IMGT annotations. In a later analysis, 15,000 to 20,000 TCR beta sequences were associated with specific HLA alleles at a false discovery rate of 0.05. A cluster of highly shared sequence variants was judged likely to be a technical artifact of the sequencing pipeline. A later analysis found that TCR association rates varied across HLA loci, with DRB1 alleles showing the most associated TCRs and HLA-C alleles the fewest. Most TCR sequences were observed very rarely across donors, whereas some public TCRs were present in many individuals. The 87-base-pair reads could not distinguish some IMGT-functional V segments, including TRBV6-2 and TRBV6-3, so those segments were excluded. Immune exposure information for the cohort was limited to CMV serostatus. Linkage disequilibrium might explain the correlated functional status among segregating V segments, but an unknown experimental factor could not be excluded. An association between a missense DCLRE1C variant and V-gene and J-gene trimming of TCR beta chains was found in a later genetic analysis and replicated in an independent cohort. Strong co-occurrence of HLA alleles, especially DR and DQ, made assigning TCR associations to individual alleles difficult. A later analysis found that most CMV-associated TCR beta chains appeared HLA-restricted, with HLA associations seemingly driven largely by CMV exposure. A later analysis reported that several top co-occurrence clusters appeared linked to parvovirus B19, influenza, CMV and Epstein-Barr virus. This cohort had only TCR beta chains sequenced, and the lack of alpha or paired-chain data limited which features could be detected. Roughly uniform sequencing depth across donors was assumed in presence/absence analyses, although this assumption may not hold. Because some donors lacked HLA typing at each locus, the association tests relied only on the typed subset. A further reported finding was that TCR beta sequences accurately predicted the HLA-A and HLA-B alleles for most subjects in the first cohort. The classifier was reported to diagnose cytomegalovirus status with high specificity and sensitivity in both the original cohort and the validation cohort.

The junction carries 16 bases between V and J, which are trimmed by 6 bases and 4 bases respectively. As encoded in the germline V gene, CDR1 is MNHEY while CDR2 is SVGAGI. The CDR3, from cysteine to phenylalanine, totals 15 residues. The kept DNA is CDR3 alone, 45 bases in frame from the first base. Receptors were amplified or captured by the immunoSEQ multiplex PCR assay. The multiplex PCR relied on a mix of 60 forward primers for TCR Vbeta segments and 13 reverse primers for TCR Jbeta segments. A multiplex PCR assay on genomic DNA amplified the CDR3 region of rearranged TCR beta genes. Amplified TCR beta libraries were sequenced as 87-base-pair reads on the Illumina HiSeq System. The paper's processing steps were these. A later analysis tallied tens of millions of unique TCR beta chains across the 666 repertoires, and around 12 million of those chains were shared by two or more donors. Raw reads were error-corrected and collapsed into unique sequences with a nearest-neighbor algorithm that merged closely related sequences to remove PCR and sequencing errors. V, D and J gene segments were assigned by aligning CDR3 sequences to IMGT reference sequences. For a sequence to be retained, a match of at least six nucleotides to both a V gene segment and a J gene segment was required. Rearrangements were called productive when the CDR3 lacked stop codons and stayed in frame with V and J; all others were non-productive. Following IMGT convention, CDR3 was defined as the stretch from the second conserved V-encoded cysteine to the conserved J-encoded phenylalanine. The earlier analysis of approximately 590 of the donors excluded any sequence lacking an unambiguous match to a single V gene segment. An earlier analysis of a few hundred of the donors classified V segments as functional when productive rearrangements were above 56.7% and as segregating when the standard deviation between donors was above 5%. A statistical classification framework was built for diagnosing cytomegalovirus status from the catalog of TCR beta chain sequences. V and J gene assignment, in a later analysis, came from comparing TCR nucleotide sequences with IMGT/GENE-DB human TR gene sequences. In a later analysis, CDR3 sequences and most-parsimonious VDJ recombination scenarios were assigned using the TCRdist pipeline. In a later analysis, every TCR beta chain was defined by the combination of its CDR3 amino acid sequence and its V-gene family, and reads without a unique V-gene family were dropped. As a way to deal with suspected cross-contamination and a sequencing artifact, a later analysis dropped 500 to 700 nucleotide sequences that were highly shared and had low generation probability. In a later analysis, a clonal expansion index for each public chain was calculated from normalized within-repertoire ranks of inferred template counts. In a later analysis, generation probabilities were computed with a VDJ recombination model fitted to out-of-frame rearrangements, and the resulting probabilities were checked against IGoR. A later analysis scored TCR-TCR, TCR-HLA and TCR-CMV co-occurrence with hypergeometric tests, applying a repertoire-size bias correction to TCR pairs. In a later analysis, false discovery rates were estimated by permuting HLA or CMV assignments 20 times. In a later analysis, co-occurring TCRs were grouped with DBSCAN, and TCRdist sequence similarity was added when clustering was performed within HLA-allele-positive subsets. For co-occurrence clustering, repertoires with fewer than 30,000 or more than 120,000 public chains were excluded, along with 4 to 6 repertoires with anomalous nucleotide sharing. Held by TCRdb, this immuneACCESS table contains in-frame sequences only and omits some clones. Under half of the omission traces to an unresolved V gene where checked; the cause of the rest is unknown. The DNA gave D and trimming, while V, J and clone size come from that table. The sample table records some 110,000 clones; 75% to 85% of these occur just once. The ten largest make up approximately 6.1% of the sample.

The cohort comprised some 680 healthy bone marrow donors. At the time of sampling, every cohort member was nominally healthy, though immune exposures that went unrecorded were likely present. The donor was CMV seronegative and was included in the group of a few hundred seronegative cohort members. Every donor gave a peripheral blood sample, and the peripheral blood mononuclear cells from that sample were used for TCR beta sequencing. Genomic DNA extraction from the blood cell samples was performed with the Qiagen DNeasy Blood Extraction Kit. With respect to this clone: Its antigen is still unknown. No base quality information exists; no much larger clone differs at one position.

The rearranged segments are TRBV6-5 and TRBJ2-1; perhaps TRBD1 is the D gene, with 7 bases matching. The source of this sequence is a man aged 18 to 35 in good health and CMV-seronegative. Sequenced material: PBMCs. CDR3 region: CASRPGGLHYNEQFF. The nucleotide sequence is given as TGTGCCAGCAGACCAGGGGGGCTGCATTACAATGAGCAGTTCTTC.